The T cell receptor beta chain described here comes from a study of T cell responses to AZD1222 COVID-19 vaccine. Measured with immunoSEQ multiplex PCR; TCRdb has only the in-frame clones, and not every one. The table has about 170,000 clones, more than 80% seen once; the top ten hold around 3.8%. This receptor was obtained from an adult in good health. The sample was peripheral blood, taken on day 0 of AZD1222 vaccination.

The CDR3 coding sequence is TGTGCCAGCAGCTTAAGCCCACAGGGGGCCTCCGGTTCACCCCTCCACTTT. Encoded protein: CASSLSPQGASGSPLHF. The V gene is TRBV13, the J gene TRBJ1-6, with 9 nucleotides matching TRBD1. CDR3 length: 17 amino acids. V shed 2 bases and J 9 bases; nucleotides not matched to a gene: 11. In germline, CDR1 is PRHDT, CDR2 FYEKMQ (reference sequence). Supplemented by reference TRBV13 and TRBJ1-6, the full variable domain reads AAGVIQSPRHLIKEKRETATLKCYPIPRHDTVYWYQQGPGQDPQFLISFYEKMQSDKGSIPDRFSAQQFSDYHSELNMSSLELGDSALYFCASSLSPQGASGSPLHFGNGTRLTVT.